This TCR beta chain was retrieved from a study of T-cell reconstitution after alpha-beta-depleted transplantation in children. The TCRbeta library was prepared with unique molecular identifiers. Each CDR3 protein gets one entry after TCRdb re-called the PCR reads with MiXCR. The sample carries 150,000 to 200,000 distinct CDR3 sequences, around 7% recorded once. The CDR3 has 15 residues. The J segment lost 5 bases and the V segment lost 3 bases, leaving 7 bases of the junction unmatched. The germline CDR1 and CDR2 sequences are SGHTA and FQGNSA. There are a few counts of this clonotype. Sequenced material: PBMCs from the stem cell graft donor, taken from the stem cell graft. The chain combines TRBV7-2 with TRBJ2-3; 8 nucleotides match TRBD2. This clonotype was obtained from a human donor who donated a stem cell graft to a child with Wiskott-Aldrich syndrome. The CDR3 reads CASSFRPGGGDTQYF. The DNA for the CDR3 is TGTGCCAGCAGCTTCCGTCCGGGGGGGGGAGATACGCAGTATTTT.